These 12 T cell receptor beta chains came from one sample sequenced in a study of blood T cell repertoires in COVID-19. Assay: immunoSEQ multiplex PCR; the TCRdb copy retains only in-frame clones and omits some. The data hold a few hundred thousand clones, with 75% to 90% observed a single time. The sequenced sample consisted of PBMCs or T cells enriched from blood (not recorded which). The source is a man younger than 30 who had recovered from COVID-19.

The CDR3, as DNA: TGCGCCAGCAGCTTTGAGGGGGCGGCTACGCAGTATTTT. It translates to CASSFEGAATQYF. This chain connects TRBV5-1 to TRBJ2-3; 7 bases agree with TRBD1. This CDR3 has 13 amino acids. J was trimmed by 8 bases and V by 2 bases; bases with no gene match: 5. CDR1 SGHRS and CDR2 YFSETQ come from the germline V gene.

The chain joins TRBV4-3 to TRBJ2-3; no firm D call. The germline V and J ends were trimmed by 1 base and 0 bases, with 8 bases remaining between them. Germline loops: CDR1 LGHNA, CDR2 YSLEER. The CDR3 contains 15 residues. The CDR3 protein is CASSQGLTSTDTQYF. CDR3 in DNA: TGCGCCAGCAGCCAAGGTCTTACTAGCACAGATACGCAGTATTTT.

V usage is TRBV28 and J usage is TRBJ2-3, with TRBD2 matching over 12 bases. There are 15 residues in the CDR3. Germline V gives CDR1 MDHEN, CDR2 SYDVKM. The junction had 6 bases not matched to a gene; V was cut back by 6 bases and J by 5 bases. The CDR3 region has the DNA TGTGCCAGCAGACCTAGCGGGAGGGAAAAAGATACGCAGTATTTT. As protein: CASRPSGREKDTQYF.

This sequence joins TRBV3-1 (or the pseudogene TRBV3-2) and TRBJ2-2; possibly TRBD1 for D (6 bases). Germline values: CDR1 LGHDT, CDR2 YNNKEL (reference sequence). The CDR3 has 17 residues. V lost 0 bases, J lost 1 base, and 12 bases lay in between. The CDR3 spells CASSQEWPGENTGELFF. The CDR3 nucleotides read TGTGCCAGCAGCCAAGAGTGGCCAGGGGAGAACACCGGGGAGCTGTTTTTT.

The chain couples TRBV4-3 to TRBJ2-7; 10 bases fit TRBD1. This CDR3 comprises 15 residues. V trimming: 3 bases; J trimming: 5 bases; junction bases outside the gene matches: 7. Germline CDR1 reads LGHNA; CDR2 reads YSLEER. CDR3 coding DNA: TGCGCCAGCAGCCAGGACAGGGGGGTTTACGACGAGCAGTACTTC. Its protein product is CASSQDRGVYDEQYF.

The chain has TRBV10-3 and TRBJ2-4, with D perhaps matching TRBD2 (5 bases). The length of the CDR3 is 13 residues. Trimming took off 9 bases at V and 3 bases at J, with 12 bases between the two ends. Germline V lookup: CDR1 ENHRY, CDR2 SYGVKD. The chain's CDR3 is CAIALEGKNIQYF. CDR3 sequence (DNA): TGTGCCATAGCCCTAGAGGGCAAAAACATTCAGTACTTC.

The count of this clone is one. The rearrangement links TRBV7-9 to TRBJ2-3; the match to TRBD1 covers 8 bases. Germline trimming cut 5 bases from V and 4 bases from J; bases unmatched to any gene: 5. The germline CDR1 and CDR2 sequences are SEHNR and FQNEAQ (reference sequence). The CDR3 totals 14 residues. The DNA of the CDR3 is TGTGCCAGCAGCCCCCAGGGGGCCGCAGATACGCAGTATTTT. It is translated as CASSPQGAADTQYF. Together with reference TRBV7-9 and TRBJ2-3, the CDR3 gives the full variable domain: DTGVSQNPRHKITKRGQNVTFRCDPISEHNRLYWYRQTLGQGPEFLTYFQNEAQLEKSRLLSDRFSAERPKGSFSTLEIQRTEQGDSAMYLCASSPQGAADTQYFGPGTRLTVL.

The genes are TRBV3-1 (or the pseudogene TRBV3-2) and TRBJ2-7; D is possibly TRBD2 (5 bases). CDR3 length equals 12 residues. V lost 4 bases and J 8 bases, leaving 12 bases between the germline ends. The germline V gene has CDR1 LGHDT and CDR2 YNNKEL (reference sequence). The CDR3 bases are TGTGCCAGCAGCCTGTCCGGGAACCAGCAGTACTTC. It is translated as CASSLSGNQQYF.

V and J are TRBV7-9 and TRBJ1-1; no definite D call. CDR3 length: 13 residues. The germline V gene has CDR1 SEHNR and CDR2 FQNEAQ (reference sequence). V lost 5 bases and J 8 bases, leaving 15 bases between the germline ends. The CDR3 reads CASSRPTTPEAFF. In DNA form, the CDR3 reads TGTGCCAGCAGCCGACCTACGACACCCGAAGCTTTCTTT. Full variable domain (outside the CDR3, taken from reference TRBV7-9 and TRBJ1-1): DTGVSQNPRHKITKRGQNVTFRCDPISEHNRLYWYRQTLGQGPEFLTYFQNEAQLEKSRLLSDRFSAERPKGSFSTLEIQRTEQGDSAMYLCASSRPTTPEAFFGQGTRLTVV.

This rearrangement joins TRBV4-3 to TRBJ1-1; D is perhaps TRBD1 (5 bases). V was pared by 5 bases and J by 5 bases, with 15 bases between. The CDR3 runs to 14 residues. Per germline, CDR1 LGHNA and CDR2 YSLEER. The CDR3 coding sequence is TGCGCCAGCAGCACGGGACTTCGGGGGACTGAAGCTTTCTTT. It encodes CASSTGLRGTEAFF.

The rearrangement joins TRBV7-9 to TRBJ2-1; 11 nucleotides agree with TRBD2. CDR3 size: 16 residues. The germline V gene encodes CDR1 SEHNR and CDR2 FQNEAQ (reference sequence). V gave up 6 bases and J gave up 2 bases; unmatched junction bases: 6. Here the CDR3 DNA reads TGTGCCAGCAGGGGACTAGCGGAGCGTCCCTACAATGAGCAGTTCTTC. Translating gives CASRGLAERPYNEQFF.

The V and J genes are TRBV19 and TRBJ1-4, with 9 positions matching TRBD1. The CDR3 contains 17 residues. Trimming removed 1 base from V and 9 bases from J; junction bases left unmatched: 12. Germline V gives CDR1 LNHDA, CDR2 SQIVND (reference sequence). The CDR3 protein is CASSIVPTRDRVQKLFF. As DNA, the CDR3 is TGTGCCAGTAGTATAGTCCCAACCCGGGACAGGGTGCAAAAACTGTTTTTT.